This T cell receptor (beta chain) was sequenced during a study of blood T cell repertoires in COVID-19. In the original processing: Reference gene primer amplification in the assay estimated nucleated cell counts. The data were produced by immunoSEQ multiplex PCR, yet TCRdb's version contains in-frame clones alone and is incomplete. Clonal size and the V and J genes are those of that table, whereas D and trimming came from the DNA. The sample holds 250,000 to 350,000 clones, 89% seen once. V lost 4 bases and J lost 0; bases outside the gene matches: 5. Germline loops: CDR1 MGHRA, CDR2 YSYEKL. The CDR3 is made up of 17 amino acids.

The material sequenced was peripheral blood. The J gene is TRBJ2-6, the V gene TRBV4-1; 8 nucleotides line up with TRBD1. The clonotype was recovered from a woman in her thirties or forties who had recovered from COVID-19. Here the CDR3 DNA reads TGCGCCAGCAGCCCGGGACAGGCGTTCTCTGGGGCCAACGTCCTGACTTTC. Its translation: CASSPGQAFSGANVLTF.